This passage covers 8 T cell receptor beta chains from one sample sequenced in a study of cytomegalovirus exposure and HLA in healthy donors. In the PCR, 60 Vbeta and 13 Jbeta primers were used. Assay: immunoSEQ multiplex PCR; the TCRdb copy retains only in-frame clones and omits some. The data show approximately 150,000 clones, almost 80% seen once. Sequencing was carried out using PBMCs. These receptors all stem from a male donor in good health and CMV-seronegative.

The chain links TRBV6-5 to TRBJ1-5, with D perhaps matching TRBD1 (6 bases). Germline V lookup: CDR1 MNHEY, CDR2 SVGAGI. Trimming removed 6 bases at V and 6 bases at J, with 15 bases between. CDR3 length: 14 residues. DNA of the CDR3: TGTGCCAGCAGGGGAGGGGGGGCCACTCAGCCCCAGCATTTT. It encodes CASRGGGATQPQHF.

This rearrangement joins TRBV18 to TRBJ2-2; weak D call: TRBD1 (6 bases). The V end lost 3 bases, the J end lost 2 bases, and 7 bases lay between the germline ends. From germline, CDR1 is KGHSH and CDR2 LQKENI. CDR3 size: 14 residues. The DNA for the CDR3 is TGTGCCAGCTCACCGGGACATAACACCGGGGAGCTGTTTTTT. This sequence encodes CASSPGHNTGELFF.

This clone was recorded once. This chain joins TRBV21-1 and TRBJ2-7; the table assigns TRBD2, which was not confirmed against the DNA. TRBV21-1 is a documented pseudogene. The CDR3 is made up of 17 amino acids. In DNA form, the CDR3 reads TGTGCCAGCAGCCGCCGGACCTTAAGCGGGGGGTTTAATGAGCAGTACTTC. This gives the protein CASSRRTLSGGFNEQYF.

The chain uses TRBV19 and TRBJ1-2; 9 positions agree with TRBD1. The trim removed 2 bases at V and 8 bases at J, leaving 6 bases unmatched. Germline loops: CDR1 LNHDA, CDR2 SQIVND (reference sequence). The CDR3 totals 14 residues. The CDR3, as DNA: TGTGCCAGTAGTATAACGGGACAGGGTGGCGGCTACACCTTC. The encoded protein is CASSITGQGGGYTF. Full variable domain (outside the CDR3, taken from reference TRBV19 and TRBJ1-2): DGGITQSPKYLFRKEGQNVTLSCEQNLNHDAMYWYRQDPGQGLRLIYYSQIVNDFQKGDIAEGYSVSREKKESFPLTVTSAQKNPTAFYLCASSITGQGGGYTFGSGTRLTVV.

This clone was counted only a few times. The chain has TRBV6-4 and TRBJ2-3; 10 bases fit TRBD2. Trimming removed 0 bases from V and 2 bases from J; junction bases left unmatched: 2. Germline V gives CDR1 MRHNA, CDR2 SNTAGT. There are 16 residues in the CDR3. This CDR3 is CASSDSTSGDTDTQYF. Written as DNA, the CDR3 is TGTGCCAGCAGTGACTCAACTAGCGGGGACACAGATACGCAGTATTTT.

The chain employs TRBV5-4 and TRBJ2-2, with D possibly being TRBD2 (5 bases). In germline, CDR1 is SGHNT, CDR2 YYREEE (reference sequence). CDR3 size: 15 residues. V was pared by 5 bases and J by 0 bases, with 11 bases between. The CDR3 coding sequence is TGTGCCAGCAGACCTACTAGATCGAACACCGGGGAGCTGTTTTTT. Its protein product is CASRPTRSNTGELFF.

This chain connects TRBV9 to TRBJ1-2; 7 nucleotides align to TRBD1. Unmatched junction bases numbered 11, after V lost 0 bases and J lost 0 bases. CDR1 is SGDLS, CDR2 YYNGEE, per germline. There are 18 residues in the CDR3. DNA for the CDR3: TGTGCCAGCAGCGTAGGAGTTTCACGGACAGGCACTAACTATGGCTACACCTTC. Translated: CASSVGVSRTGTNYGYTF. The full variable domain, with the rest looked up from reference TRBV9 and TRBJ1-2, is DSGVTQTPKHLITATGQRVTLRCSPRSGDLSVYWYQQSLDQGLQFLIQYYNGEERAKGNILERFSAQQFPDLHSELNLSSLELGDSALYFCASSVGVSRTGTNYGYTFGSGTRLTVV.

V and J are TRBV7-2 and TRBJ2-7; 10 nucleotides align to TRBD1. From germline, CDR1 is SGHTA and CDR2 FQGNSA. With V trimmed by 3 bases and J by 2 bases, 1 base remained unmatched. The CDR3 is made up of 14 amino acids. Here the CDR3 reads CASSFDRGPYEQYF. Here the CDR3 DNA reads TGTGCCAGCAGCTTCGACAGGGGGCCCTACGAGCAGTACTTC.